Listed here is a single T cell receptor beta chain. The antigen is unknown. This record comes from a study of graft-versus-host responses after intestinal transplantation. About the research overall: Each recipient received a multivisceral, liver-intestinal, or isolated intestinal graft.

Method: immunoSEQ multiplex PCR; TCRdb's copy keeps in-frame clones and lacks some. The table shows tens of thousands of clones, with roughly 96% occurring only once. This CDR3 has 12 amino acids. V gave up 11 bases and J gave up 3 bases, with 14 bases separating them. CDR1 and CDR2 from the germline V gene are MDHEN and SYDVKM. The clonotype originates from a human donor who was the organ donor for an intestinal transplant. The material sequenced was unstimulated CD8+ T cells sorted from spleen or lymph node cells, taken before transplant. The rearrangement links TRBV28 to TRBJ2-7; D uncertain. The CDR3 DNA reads TGTGCCGGATCGACGGGCTTCTACGAGCAGTACTTC. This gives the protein CAGSTGFYEQYF. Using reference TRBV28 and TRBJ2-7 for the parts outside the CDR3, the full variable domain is DVKVTQSSRYLVKRTGEKVFLECVQDMDHENMFWYRQDPGLGLRLIYFSYDVKMKEKGDIPEGYSVSREKKERFSLILESASTNQTSMYLCAGSTGFYEQYFGPGTRLTVT.